This T cell receptor beta chain emerged from a study of blood T cell repertoires in COVID-19. Study in general: Some COVID-19 samples were acute and others convalescent; all came from the United States, Italy and Spain. PBMCs, B-cell-depleted T cells, or T cells were the source of the cDNA or gDNA that made up the material.

Original processing methods: Amplification of reference gene primers provided the estimated nucleated cell counts. Clones were read by immunoSEQ multiplex PCR, and TCRdb kept only the in-frame ones, dropping some. The V and J calls and the clone size are those of that table, but D and trimming were determined from the DNA. The sample holds around 60,000 clones, roughly 90% seen once. Germline values: CDR1 LGHDT, CDR2 YNNKEL (reference sequence). Trimming pared 0 bases from V and 3 bases from J, leaving 7 bases between. The CDR3 sequence is 14 residues long. The J gene is TRBJ2-3, the V gene TRBV3-1 (or the pseudogene TRBV3-2); no clear D gene. Specimen: peripheral blood. The clonotype originates from a man between 65 and 85 years old with acute or convalescent COVID-19. The CDR3 spells CASSQEDGTDTQYF. For the CDR3, the DNA is TGTGCCAGCAGCCAAGAAGACGGGACAGATACGCAGTATTTT.